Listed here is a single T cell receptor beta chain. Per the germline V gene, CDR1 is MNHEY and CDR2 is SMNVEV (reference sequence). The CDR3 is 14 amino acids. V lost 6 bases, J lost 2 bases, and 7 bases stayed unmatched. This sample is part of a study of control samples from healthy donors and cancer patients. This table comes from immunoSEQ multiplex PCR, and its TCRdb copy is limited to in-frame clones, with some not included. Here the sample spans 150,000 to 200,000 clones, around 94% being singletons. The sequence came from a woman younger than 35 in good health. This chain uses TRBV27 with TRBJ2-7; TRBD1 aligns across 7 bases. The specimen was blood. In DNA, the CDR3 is TGTGCCAGCAGGCTAATAGGGACAGCCTACGAGCAGTACTTC. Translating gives CASRLIGTAYEQYF.